Shown below are 26 T cell receptor beta chains from a single sample sequenced in a study of blood T cell repertoires in COVID-19. Profiled with immunoSEQ multiplex PCR; TCRdb holds only in-frame clones, not every one. The sample consists of around 400,000 clones, 80% to 95% of them appearing once. Sequencing was done on a sample of PBMCs or T cells enriched from blood (not recorded which). These TCRs come from a woman aged 40 to 50 who had been exposed to COVID-19.

The chain combines TRBV7-6 with TRBJ2-5; D possibly corresponds to TRBD1 (6 bases). The CDR3 is 15 residues long. In germline, CDR1 is SGHVS, CDR2 FNYEAQ. The V and J ends lost 5 bases and 4 bases respectively, with 17 bases between them. CDR3 in DNA: TGTGCCAGCAGCCTCCCGGGACATTACTCAGAGACCCAGTACTTC. The encoded protein is CASSLPGHYSETQYF.

The chain recombines TRBV5-1 with TRBJ1-2; D is perhaps TRBD1 (6 bases). CDR3 length equals 13 residues. The germline V and J ends were trimmed by 5 bases and 1 base, with 9 bases remaining between them. Germline CDR1 and CDR2: SGHRS and YFSETQ. The CDR3 protein is CASSTGSNYGYTF. CDR3 bases: TGCGCCAGCAGTACAGGGAGTAACTATGGCTACACCTTC.

The chain uses TRBV19 and TRBJ1-4; tentative D call: TRBD1 (6 bases). Per the germline V gene, CDR1 is LNHDA and CDR2 is SQIVND (reference sequence). The CDR3 has 12 amino acids. Trimming left V 5 bases short and J 11 bases short, with 12 bases between. The CDR3 protein is CASSVQGGKLFF. The CDR3 bases are TGTGCCAGTAGTGTACAGGGAGGGAAACTGTTTTTT.

V and J are TRBV5-1 and TRBJ1-2; TRBD1 agrees at 9 bases. The CDR3 spans 16 residues. The germline CDR1 and CDR2 sequences are SGHRS and YFSETQ. J gave up 7 bases and V 1 base, and 11 bases lay outside the gene matches. As DNA, the CDR3 is TGCGCCAGCAGCTTGCAACCGGGACAGGGAAGTGGTGGCTACACCTTC. It codes for CASSLQPGQGSGGYTF.

In this sample, this clone turned up once. The V gene is TRBV25-1, the J gene TRBJ1-5; tentatively, D is TRBD1 (6 bases). This CDR3 comprises 14 residues. With 6 bases removed from V and 6 bases from J, the gap between germline ends came to 15 bases. Per germline, CDR1 MGHDK and CDR2 SYGVNS. The CDR3 loop reads CASRDRGGGQPQHF. CDR3 DNA sequence: TGTGCCAGCAGAGATAGGGGGGGCGGTCAGCCCCAGCATTTT.

The chain uses TRBV7-2 and TRBJ2-1; D may be TRBD1 (6 bases). Trimming removed 5 bases from V and 5 bases from J, with 13 bases in between. The CDR3 contains 14 residues. The germline V gene has CDR1 SGHTA and CDR2 FQGNSA. The CDR3 reads CASSPLTGNNEQFF. The CDR3 DNA reads as TGTGCCAGCAGCCCATTAACAGGGAACAATGAGCAGTTCTTC.

J is TRBJ2-5 and V is TRBV12-3 or TRBV12-4; TRBD2 aligns across 7 bases. The trim removed 8 bases at V and 5 bases at J, leaving 8 bases unmatched. The CDR3 covers 13 residues. DNA for the CDR3: TGTGCCAGCCTGTCGACCGGGAGGGAGACCCAGTACTTC. The encoded protein is CASLSTGRETQYF.

The V call is TRBV6-6, the J call TRBJ1-2; 11 bases match TRBD1. In germline, CDR1 is MNHNY, CDR2 SVGAGI (reference sequence). The CDR3 runs 16 residues. The V gene end was trimmed by 6 bases and the J gene end by 2 bases; junction bases not matched to a gene: 8. The CDR3 bases are TGTGCCAGCAGCCACAACGGACAGGGGGCCAACTATGGCTACACCTTC. This sequence encodes CASSHNGQGANYGYTF.

The rearrangement links TRBV5-6 to TRBJ2-2; the match to TRBD1 covers 10 bases. The CDR3 consists of 16 residues. V lost 4 bases to trimming and J lost 5 bases; unmatched junction nucleotides: 8. Germline CDR1 SGHDT, CDR2 YYEEEE. Here the CDR3 reads CASSPDRGHMTGELFF. The CDR3 DNA reads TGTGCCAGCAGCCCCGACAGGGGGCATATGACCGGGGAGCTGTTTTTT.

The rearrangement joins TRBV6-1 to TRBJ1-2; D is perhaps TRBD1 (6 bases). Germline-derived CDR1 and CDR2 are MNHNS and SASEGT. With 3 bases removed from V and 5 bases from J, the gap between germline ends came to 16 bases. The CDR3 spans 15 residues. The CDR3 DNA reads as TGTGCCAGCAGTGAGGTATTAGGGACACCTTATGGCTACACCTTC. Translated: CASSEVLGTPYGYTF.

The rearrangement links TRBV7-2 to TRBJ1-2, with 9 nucleotides matching TRBD1. V shed 1 base, J shed 4 bases, and the junction held 4 bases outside the gene matches. The CDR3 is 15 amino acids. The germline V gene encodes CDR1 SGHTA and CDR2 FQGNSA. The CDR3 spells CASSLGGQGAYGYTF. In nucleotides, the CDR3 is TGTGCCAGCAGCTTAGGGGGACAGGGCGCCTATGGCTACACCTTC.

J is TRBJ1-5 and V is TRBV30; no definite D call. CDR1 is GTSNPN and CDR2 is SVGIG in the germline V gene (reference sequence). Trimming stripped 2 bases from V and 5 bases from J, with 10 bases between. The CDR3 loop spans 13 amino acids. CDR3: CAWSREWDQPQHF. CDR3 nucleotide sequence: TGTGCCTGGAGTCGGGAGTGGGATCAGCCCCAGCATTTT.

The chain joins TRBV7-6 to TRBJ2-2; 10 bases are a match to TRBD2. The CDR3 extends over 18 amino acids. Germline CDR1 is SGHVS and CDR2 is FNYEAQ. V trimming: 0 bases; J trimming: 0 bases; junction bases outside the gene matches: 4. The CDR3 region is CASSLALTSGANTGELFF. In nucleotides, the CDR3 is TGTGCCAGCAGCTTAGCCCTCACTAGCGGGGCGAACACCGGGGAGCTGTTTTTT.

CDR3 loop: CASSLKGVGGYTF. CDR3 in DNA: TGTGCCAGCAGTTTAAAGGGAGTAGGGGGCTACACCTTC. The V gene is TRBV27, the J gene TRBJ1-2; D remains ambiguous. Looked up from germline, CDR1 is MNHEY and CDR2 is SMNVEV (reference sequence). Trimming removed 2 bases at V and 8 bases at J, with 12 bases between. The CDR3 loop spans 13 amino acids.

The chain uses TRBV24-1 and TRBJ2-7; TRBD1 matches at 9 bases. The CDR3 has 16 amino acids. Looked up from germline, CDR1 is KGHDR and CDR2 is SFDVKD. V lost 1 base, J lost 1 base, and 4 bases stayed unmatched. The CDR3 reads CATSDFSGTGSYEQYF. The CDR3 DNA reads TGTGCCACCAGTGATTTCTCTGGGACAGGGTCCTACGAGCAGTACTTC.

V and J are TRBV30 and TRBJ2-1; unclear D gene. V was pared by 2 bases and J by 4 bases, with 6 bases between. CDR3 length: 12 residues. Germline CDR1 GTSNPN, CDR2 SVGIG (reference sequence). The CDR3 loop is CAWSSRYNEQFF. CDR3 in DNA: TGTGCCTGGAGTTCCAGATACAATGAGCAGTTCTTC.

The chain employs TRBV25-1 and TRBJ1-1; D remains ambiguous. Germline CDR1 and CDR2: MGHDK and SYGVNS. V lost 1 base and J lost 6, with 12 bases in between. The CDR3 runs to 14 residues. DNA of the CDR3: TGTGCCAGCAGTGAATTGCTCCCGGGAGCTGAAGCTTTCTTT. Translating gives CASSELLPGAEAFF.

The chain combines TRBV2 with TRBJ2-1; 10 bases map to TRBD2. The J segment lost 9 bases and the V segment lost 7 bases, leaving 9 bases of the junction unmatched. CDR3 length: 14 residues. In germline, CDR1 is SNHLY, CDR2 FYNNEI. CDR3 DNA: TGTGCCAGCAAACTCTCCGGGACTAGCGCTGAGCAGTTCTTC. Its translation is CASKLSGTSAEQFF.

The chain joins TRBV30 to TRBJ2-2, with 11 positions matching TRBD2. V lost 4 bases and J lost 6; bases outside the gene matches: 4. This CDR3 is 14 amino acids long. In germline, CDR1 is GTSNPN, CDR2 SVGIG (reference sequence). CDR3: CAWNKLAGAGELFF. CDR3 nucleotides: TGTGCCTGGAATAAACTAGCGGGAGCCGGGGAGCTGTTTTTT. Together with reference TRBV30 and TRBJ2-2, the CDR3 gives the full variable domain: SQTIHQWPATLVQPVGSPLSLECTVEGTSNPNLYWYRQAAGRGLQLLFYSVGIGQISSEVPQNLSASRPQDRQFILSSKKLLLSDSGFYLCAWNKLAGAGELFFGEGSRLTVL.

The chain uses TRBV15 and TRBJ1-4, with TRBD1 identical over 8 bases. V dropped 2 bases and J dropped 4; count of bases not matched to a gene: 12. The CDR3 totals 18 residues. In germline, CDR1 is LNHNV, CDR2 YYDKDF (reference sequence). CDR3 in amino acids: CATSRTTTGTGFNEKLFF. The CDR3 coding sequence is TGTGCCACCAGCAGAACGACCACCGGGACAGGTTTTAATGAAAAACTGTTTTTT.

This clone was counted a single time. V gene TRBV6-6 combines with J gene TRBJ1-3; 7 bases are shared with TRBD1. With 2 bases clipped from V and 2 bases from J, the junction kept 3 bases outside the gene matches. From germline, CDR1 is MNHNY and CDR2 SVGAGI (reference sequence). CDR3 size: 15 residues. CDR3 loop: CASSYDRATGNTIYF. The CDR3 region has the DNA TGTGCCAGCAGTTACGACAGGGCCACTGGAAACACCATATATTTT.

The rearrangement uses TRBV15 and TRBJ1-3; TRBD1 is a possible D gene (6 bases). Per germline, CDR1 LNHNV and CDR2 YYDKDF (reference sequence). Between the trimmed V and J ends, which lost 1 base and 4 bases, there was a span of 17 bases. There are 17 residues in the CDR3. The CDR3 is CATSRAVGTSIGNTIYF. CDR3 DNA sequence: TGTGCCACCAGCAGAGCGGTTGGGACATCCATAGGAAACACCATATATTTT.

The chain employs TRBV19 and TRBJ2-7; D gene uncertain. In germline, CDR1 is LNHDA, CDR2 SQIVND (reference sequence). V lost 2 bases to trimming and J lost 0 bases, with 11 bases between them. This CDR3 has 15 amino acids. The CDR3 loop reads CASSIRSSTSYEQYF. Here the CDR3 DNA reads TGTGCCAGTAGTATACGGTCATCCACCTCCTACGAGCAGTACTTC.

The chain is built from TRBV10-2 and TRBJ2-7, with D possibly matching TRBD1 (6 bases). Trimming pared 0 bases from V and 6 bases from J, leaving 18 bases between. Per the germline V gene, CDR1 is WSHSY and CDR2 is SAAADI. This CDR3 spans 16 amino acids. CDR3 residues: CASSESETGGWFEQYF. CDR3 in DNA: TGCGCCAGCAGTGAGTCGGAGACAGGCGGTTGGTTCGAGCAGTACTTC.

The chain has TRBV24-1 and TRBJ1-2, with 12 positions matching TRBD1. CDR1 KGHDR and CDR2 SFDVKD come from the germline V gene. V lost 3 bases to trimming and J lost 7 bases; unmatched junction nucleotides: 8. The CDR3 length is 16 residues. CDR3 nucleotides: TGTGCCACCAGTGATCCAGGGGGACAGGGGGCCGGTGGCTACACCTTC. Protein sequence: CATSDPGGQGAGGYTF.

The chain joins TRBV5-1 to TRBJ2-7; 7 nucleotides line up with TRBD1. V trimming: 4 bases; J trimming: 3 bases; junction bases outside the gene matches: 1. CDR3 length equals 12 residues. CDR1 and CDR2 from the germline V gene are SGHRS and YFSETQ. CDR3 sequence reads: CASSRTGYEQYF. The CDR3 DNA reads TGCGCCAGCAGCCGGACAGGCTACGAGCAGTACTTC.